The 5 T cell receptor beta chains given below trace back to one sample, sequenced in a study of patients and donors after allogeneic stem cell transplantation. TCRdb itself ran the RT-PCR reads through MiXCR, one entry per CDR3 protein. The data contain 200,000 to 250,000 distinct CDR3 sequences, roughly 14% of them singletons. Sequenced sample: blood, either unsorted or a sorted T cell fraction (not recorded which). Receptor source: a human donor who was either an allogeneic HSCT recipient or a stem cell or donor lymphocyte infusion donor (not recorded which). It is not recorded whose cells these are; they may come from a transplant donor.

The sample holds a few counts of this clonotype. The genes are TRBV10-2 and TRBJ2-7; D uncertain. The CDR3 contains 12 residues. V was clipped by 5 bases and J by 3 bases, with 8 bases between them. Germline lookup yields CDR1 WSHSY and CDR2 SAAADI. The CDR3 DNA sequence: TGCGCCAGCAGTAGTACCCGCTACGAGCAGTACTTC. It translates to CASSSTRYEQYF.

This clonotype came up a few times. The V call is TRBV28, the J call TRBJ2-3, with unresolved D. V lost 1 base to trimming and J lost 6 bases, with 11 bases between them. CDR3 size: 14 residues. CDR1 is MDHEN, CDR2 SYDVKM, per germline. CDR3 sequence: CASSLYVRSDTQYF. DNA of the CDR3: TGTGCCAGCAGTTTATATGTCCGGTCGGATACGCAGTATTTT.

This clonotype was observed a single time. This rearrangement joins TRBV6-1 to TRBJ1-1; 8 bases are shared with TRBD1. V lost 6 bases to trimming and J lost 4 bases; unmatched junction nucleotides: 7. The CDR3 contains 14 residues. CDR1 MNHNS and CDR2 SASEGT come from the germline V gene. The CDR3 protein is CASSQGQAGTEAFF. In DNA, the CDR3 is TGTGCCAGCAGCCAGGGACAGGCGGGCACTGAAGCTTTCTTT.

This clonotype was seen more than once but under ten times. V and J are TRBV6-1 and TRBJ2-5, with 10 bases that match TRBD2. V gave up 5 bases and J gave up 1 base; unmatched junction bases: 4. The length of the CDR3 is 15 residues. Germline loops: CDR1 MNHNS, CDR2 SASEGT. The CDR3 bases are TGTGCCAGCAGTAATCTAGCGGGAGTCCAAGAGACCCAGTACTTC. This encodes CASSNLAGVQETQYF.

In its sample, this clonotype was seen many times. V and J are TRBV12-3 or TRBV12-4 and TRBJ1-2; D remains unclear. V was pared by 3 bases and J by 7 bases, with 12 bases between. CDR3 length: 13 amino acids. The chain's CDR3 is CASSFGRKSGYTF. The CDR3 DNA sequence: TGTGCCAGCAGTTTTGGGAGGAAGAGTGGCTACACCTTC.